Sequencing of this T cell receptor (beta chain) was carried out in a study of T cells in Graves' hyperthyroidism and ophthalmopathy. What was amplified from RNA transcripts were TCR beta CDR3 regions. TCR CDR3 underwent first-round RT-PCR with the HTBI primer set. MiXCR, run by TCRdb on the multiplex PCR reads, gives a single entry per CDR3 protein. The sample consists of about 560,000 distinct CDR3 sequences, 16% of them appearing once. This CDR3 has 18 residues. V lost 0 bases to trimming and J lost 10 bases, with 25 bases between them. CDR1 and CDR2 from the germline V gene are LNHDA and SQIVND (reference sequence).

The sample consisted of blood. This clonotype originated in a woman between 18 and 29 years old with Graves' hyperthyroidism. The chain uses TRBV19 and TRBJ2-1; tentatively, D is TRBD2 (5 bases). CDR3 amino acids: CASSIDLVGIPILKEQFF. The CDR3 DNA is TGTGCCAGTAGTATAGATCTTGTCGGGATACCCATCCTCAAAGAGCAGTTCTTC.